These 14 T cell receptor beta chains were sequenced from one sample in a study of PD-1 blockade in classical Hodgkin lymphoma. The protocol was immunoSEQ multiplex PCR, while the TCRdb copy is restricted to in-frame clones and leaves out a portion. The repertoire has under 65,000 clones, roughly nine tenths of them found once; the top ten carry 15%. All patients relapsed after autologous stem cell transplantation, and brentuximab vedotin exposure varied. The specimen was peripheral blood mononuclear cells (PBMCs), collected at baseline. The receptor set was obtained from a human donor with classical Hodgkin lymphoma.

V gene TRBV19 combines with J gene TRBJ2-3; D may match TRBD1 or TRBD2 (5 bases each). With 10 bases removed from V and 1 base from J, the gap between germline ends came to 12 bases. Germline V lookup: CDR1 LNHDA, CDR2 SQIVND (reference sequence). The CDR3 sequence is 13 residues long. As DNA, the CDR3 is TGTGCCACTAGGGACGGCGGCACAGATACGCAGTATTTT. It is translated as CATRDGGTDTQYF.

This chain connects TRBV10-2 to TRBJ1-5, with TRBD1 identical over 7 bases. V lost 6 bases, J lost 2 bases, and 10 bases stayed unmatched. The V gene's germline CDR1 is WSHSY and CDR2 SAAADI. The CDR3 sequence is 16 residues long. CDR3 coding DNA: TGCGCCAGCAGCACAAGGGACAGCGGGGGCAATCAGCCCCAGCATTTT. Protein sequence: CASSTRDSGGNQPQHF.

The chain combines TRBV13 with TRBJ2-3; D may match TRBD1 or TRBD2 (6 bases each). This CDR3 contains 17 residues. The V end was cut by 1 base, the J end by 0 bases, with 14 bases between. Germline CDR1 reads PRHDT; CDR2 reads FYEKMQ (reference sequence). The DNA for the CDR3 is TGTGCCAGCAGCTTAGAGGGTAAAGGGGGGAGCACAGATACGCAGTATTTT. Amino acid sequence: CASSLEGKGGSTDTQYF.

This rearrangement joins TRBV6-5 to TRBJ1-2; tentatively, D is TRBD1 (5 bases). This CDR3 comprises 16 residues. V shed 4 bases and J shed 4 bases, with 19 bases lying between them. The germline CDR1 and CDR2 sequences are MNHEY and SVGAGI. CDR3 nucleotides: TGTGCCAGCAGTTTCCGGCCAGGGTCGGTGGTCTATGGCTACACCTTC. The encoded protein is CASSFRPGSVVYGYTF.

This sequence joins TRBV7-9 and TRBJ2-7, with 7 bases fitting TRBD1. The CDR3 covers 13 residues. Losses at the gene ends were 5 bases for V and 7 bases for J; bases not matched to a gene: 8. Germline CDR1 and CDR2: SEHNR and FQNEAQ (reference sequence). The chain's CDR3 is CASSLGQVAEQYF. Written as DNA, the CDR3 is TGTGCCAGCAGCCTTGGACAGGTCGCGGAGCAGTACTTC. Combining the CDR3 with reference TRBV7-9 and TRBJ2-7 gives the whole variable domain DTGVSQNPRHKITKRGQNVTFRCDPISEHNRLYWYRQTLGQGPEFLTYFQNEAQLEKSRLLSDRFSAERPKGSFSTLEIQRTEQGDSAMYLCASSLGQVAEQYFGPGTRLTVT.

This chain uses TRBV5-6 with TRBJ1-1; no firm D call. V was clipped by 1 base and J by 1 base, with 17 bases between them. The germline V gene has CDR1 SGHDT and CDR2 YYEEEE. This CDR3 contains 17 residues. The CDR3 here is CASSLHPGMERNTEAFF. CDR3 nucleotides: TGTGCCAGCAGCTTGCACCCGGGAATGGAGCGGAACACTGAAGCTTTCTTT.

The CDR3, as DNA: TGTGCCAGCTCCTGGGCCATAGCTAACTATGGCTACACCTTC. Encoded protein: CASSWAIANYGYTF. This chain connects TRBV5-4 to TRBJ1-2; D call uncertain. Trimming removed 7 bases from V and 0 bases from J, with 13 bases in between. Germline assignment: CDR1 SGHNT and CDR2 YYREEE (reference sequence). The CDR3 runs 14 residues.

The rearrangement joins TRBV10-2 to TRBJ1-4; D remains unclear. V lost 6 bases and J 0 bases, leaving 11 bases between the germline ends. The CDR3 has 15 residues. The germline CDR1 and CDR2 sequences are WSHSY and SAAADI. Here the CDR3 reads CASRATSATNEKLFF. The DNA of the CDR3 is TGCGCCAGCAGAGCCACATCGGCAACTAATGAAAAACTGTTTTTT.

V and J are TRBV19 and TRBJ2-7, with D possibly being TRBD2 (7 bases). CDR1 is LNHDA, CDR2 SQIVND, per germline (reference sequence). V shed 3 bases and J shed 10 bases, with 19 bases lying between them. This CDR3 has 14 amino acids. CDR3 region: CASSISGGTPAQYF. The CDR3 nucleotides are TGTGCCAGTAGTATCTCGGGGGGCACTCCAGCCCAGTACTTC.

The chain recombines TRBV7-9 with TRBJ2-5; a possible D gene is TRBD2 (6 bases). The germline CDR1 and CDR2 sequences are SEHNR and FQNEAQ (reference sequence). The CDR3 has 14 amino acids. V shed 1 base and J shed 4 bases, with 10 bases lying between them. The CDR3 region is CASSLEGRGETQYF. The CDR3 region has the DNA TGTGCCAGCAGCTTAGAGGGGCGGGGAGAGACCCAGTACTTC.

The J gene is TRBJ1-5, the V gene TRBV28, with TRBD1 identical over 7 bases. Germline V CDR1 and CDR2: MDHEN, SYDVKM. Germline trimming cut 4 bases from V and 2 bases from J; bases unmatched to any gene: 14. CDR3 length: 18 amino acids. CDR3 sequence (DNA): TGTGCCAGCAGTTCCCTCGGAGTATTAGGGGGCGGCAATCAGCCCCAGCATTTT. As protein: CASSSLGVLGGGNQPQHF.

This clone was picked up one time. V and J are TRBV2 and TRBJ2-3, with a weak D call TRBD2 (6 bases). Trimming stripped 0 bases from V and 8 bases from J, with 15 bases between. The V gene's germline CDR1 is SNHLY and CDR2 FYNNEI. CDR3 length: 15 residues. CDR3: CASSEAAGPGGTQYF. The CDR3, as DNA: TGTGCCAGCAGTGAAGCCGCCGGGCCCGGGGGTACGCAGTATTTT. Supplemented by reference TRBV2 and TRBJ2-3, the full variable domain reads EPEVTQTPSHQVTQMGQEVILRCVPISNHLYFYWYRQILGQKVEFLVSFYNNEISEKSEIFDDQFSVERPDGSNFTLKIRSTKLEDSAMYFCASSEAAGPGGTQYFGPGTRLTVL.

J is TRBJ1-2 and V is TRBV25-1; the D is unclear. V was cut by 4 bases and J by 4 bases, with 7 bases left in between. The CDR3 spans 12 residues. The germline V gene has CDR1 MGHDK and CDR2 SYGVNS. The CDR3 DNA follows: TGTGCCAGCAGTGCAGAGCTCTATGGCTACACCTTC. It is translated as CASSAELYGYTF.

The chain is built from TRBV5-6 and TRBJ1-6; D call uncertain. Looked up from germline, CDR1 is SGHDT and CDR2 is YYEEEE. CDR3 length equals 16 residues. The V and J ends lost 5 bases and 9 bases respectively, with 21 bases between them. The CDR3 DNA reads as TGTGCCAGCAGTTTCAGTCTGGGATTGTTTGGTTCACCCCTCCACTTT. This encodes CASSFSLGLFGSPLHF.